This T cell receptor (beta chain) was retrieved from a study of blood T cells in healthy people across ages. Germline assignment: CDR1 MDHEN and CDR2 SYDVKM. The germline V and J ends were trimmed by 7 bases and 0 bases, with 25 bases remaining between them. This CDR3 contains 19 residues. Study-level results: Expanded clonotype changes were possibly confounded by unknown donor CMV status. Long-lived and aged donors differed, with more naive CD4+ cells and higher diversity in the long-lived.

A second about 6 to 11 cycle PCR used barcoded and J-beta primers. TCRdb redid the calling of the 5' RACE reads with MiXCR, one entry per CDR3 protein. The sample comprises around 2 million distinct CDR3 sequences, around 42% of which are singletons, and roughly 23% rests with the top ten. As regards this clonotype: Its antigen remains unknown.

This clonotype was sampled from a human donor in good health. The sample taken for sequencing was blood. This chain uses TRBV28 with TRBJ2-1, with a weak D call TRBD2 (5 bases). The CDR3 loop is CASTTRGAVGSSSYNEQFF. For the CDR3, the DNA is TGTGCCAGCACCACCCGGGGAGCGGTGGGTTCCAGCTCCTACAATGAGCAGTTCTTC.